The clone carrying this T cell receptor (beta chain) was seen just once. This specimen comes from a study of blood T cell repertoires in COVID-19. Study summary: T cells, B-cell-depleted T cells, or PBMCs provided the cDNA or gDNA that served as material.

Under the authors' procedure: Quantification of nucleated cells was approximated via reference gene primer amplification. Libraries were prepared by immunoSEQ multiplex PCR; TCRdb keeps only in-frame clonotypes and omits some of them. Clone size and V and J calls were adopted from that table, with D and trimming inferred from the DNA. The sample includes around 180,000 clones, 60% to 85% seen only once; the top ten take roughly a sixth. This CDR3 region has 15 residues. Germline CDR1 SGHRS, CDR2 YFSETQ. V lost 0 bases, J lost 3 bases, and 9 bases lay in between. Sample: peripheral blood. The sequence derives from a man aged 55 to 70 with active or convalescent COVID-19. The chain is built from TRBV5-1 and TRBJ2-2; D possibly corresponds to TRBD1 (5 bases). CDR3: CASSLEGIDTGELFF. As DNA, the CDR3 is TGCGCCAGCAGCTTGGAGGGGATCGACACCGGGGAGCTGTTTTTT. Looking up the rest from reference TRBV5-1 and TRBJ2-2 gives the full variable domain: KAGVTQTPRYLIKTRGQQVTLSCSPISGHRSVSWYQQTPGQGLQFLFEYFSETQRNKGNFPGRFSGRQFSNSRSEMNVSTLELGDSALYLCASSLEGIDTGELFFGEGSRLTVL.